The 5 T cell receptor beta chains given below trace back to one sample, sequenced in a study of Graves' ophthalmopathy and Graves' hyperthyroidism. Researchers took RNA transcripts and amplified TCR beta CDR3 regions from them. An initial RT-PCR round employing HTBI primers preceded a second-round multiplex PCR. TCRdb re-called the multiplex PCR reads with MiXCR, one entry per CDR3 protein. The table shows around 520,000 distinct CDR3 sequences, with roughly 39% occurring only once. Specimen: peripheral blood or thyroid tissue (not recorded which). The receptors were gathered from an adult man with Graves' hyperthyroidism.

This clonotype was counted many times. This sequence joins TRBV20-1 and TRBJ2-7, with D hard to call. Trimming took 6 bases from V and 2 from J, leaving 11 bases between them. CDR1 and CDR2 from the germline V gene are DFQATT and SNEGSKA (reference sequence). The CDR3 contains 12 residues. The CDR3 DNA sequence: TGCAGTGCCCGAGGTACGGCCTACGAGCAGTACTTC. Translation gives CSARGTAYEQYF.

With regard to this clonotype: One junction end does not reproduce the germline sequence, and a read error may be involved. The chain employs TRBV6-5 and TRBJ2-7; 9 bases align to TRBD1. There are 14 residues in the CDR3. CDR1 is MNHEY, CDR2 SVGAGI, per germline. As DNA, the CDR3 is TGTGCCACCAGTTCCGGGACAGGGTCCCACGAGCAGTACTTC. It encodes CATSSGTGSHEQYF.

CDR3: CSVEGLESSYNEQFF. CDR3 in DNA: TGCAGCGTTGAAGGGCTTGAGAGCTCCTACAATGAGCAGTTCTTC. The chain recombines TRBV29-1 with TRBJ2-5; D gene uncertain. The DNA end favors TRBJ2-1, so the J call may be wrong. Germline CDR1 SQVTM, CDR2 ANQGSEA. This CDR3 is 15 amino acids long.

This rearrangement joins TRBV15 to TRBJ1-2; the match to TRBD1 covers 7 bases. The V gene end was trimmed by 3 bases and the J gene end by 4 bases; junction bases not matched to a gene: 11. The CDR3 consists of 16 residues. Germline CDR1 and CDR2: LNHNV and YYDKDF (reference sequence). The CDR3 DNA is TGTGCCACCAGCAGTTACTCGGGGACAGTAACCTATGGCTACACCTTC. Its protein product is CATSSYSGTVTYGYTF.

This clonotype was observed a handful of times. The chain joins TRBV20-1 to TRBJ2-5, with 8 bases fitting TRBD2. The germline V gene encodes CDR1 DFQATT and CDR2 SNEGSKA (reference sequence). CDR3 size: 14 residues. Trimming took 3 bases from V and 4 from J; bases not matched to a gene: 7. This CDR3 is CSARFGLAGETQYF. The DNA for the CDR3 is TGCAGTGCTAGGTTTGGGCTAGCGGGAGAGACCCAGTACTTC.